Presented here are 24 T cell receptor beta chains from one specimen sequenced in a study of T cell responses to AZD1222 COVID-19 vaccine (TCRdb year 2021). The time point label corresponds to: baseline before first vaccination. In the paper's terms, the treatment or condition label means: meningococcal conjugate vaccine given as trial control. Receptors were amplified or captured by the immunoSEQ multiplex PCR assay. The immuneACCESS repertoire file appears here via TCRdb, limited to in-frame rearrangements. These files lack a portion of the clones; in checked studies, under half of the deficit traces to unresolved V genes, and the cause of the others is not known. This sample has about 220,000 clones in its table, and about 93% of those were observed once. More than 0.8% of the sample goes to the ten largest clones. Specimen: peripheral blood, collected on day 0 of MenACWY control vaccination. These TCRs come from an adult in good health.

This sequence joins TRBV6-1 and TRBJ2-7; TRBD1 matches 7 bases. V lost 0 bases to trimming and J lost 3 bases; unmatched junction nucleotides: 8. The CDR3 is made up of 16 amino acids. In germline, CDR1 is MNHNS, CDR2 SASEGT. CDR3 amino acids: CASSEAWDSRFYEQYF. As DNA, the CDR3 is TGTGCCAGCAGTGAAGCATGGGACAGCCGTTTCTACGAGCAGTACTTC.

The CDR3 DNA is TGTGCCAGCAGCCAAGAAGGGTTTTTAGAGCAGTTCTTC. As protein: CASSQEGFLEQFF. This rearrangement joins TRBV3-1 (or the pseudogene TRBV3-2) to TRBJ2-1; D not certain. Germline loops: CDR1 LGHDT, CDR2 YNNKEL (reference sequence). V gave up 0 bases and J gave up 10 bases, with 10 bases separating them. CDR3 length: 13 amino acids.

The chain uses TRBV6-5 and TRBJ2-7; a possible D gene is TRBD1 (6 bases). Trimming shortened V by 5 bases and J by 2 bases, and 16 bases separated the two germline ends. CDR1 is MNHEY, CDR2 SVGAGI, per germline. CDR3 length: 15 amino acids. CDR3 protein: CASSNQGSRPYEQYF. In DNA, the CDR3 is TGTGCCAGCAGTAATCAGGGGTCTCGCCCCTACGAGCAGTACTTC.

The rearrangement joins TRBV5-8 to TRBJ2-3; 9 positions agree with TRBD2. The germline V gene encodes CDR1 SGHTS and CDR2 YDEGEE. J gave up 7 bases and V 4 bases, and 10 bases lay outside the gene matches. This CDR3 is built from 15 residues. DNA of the CDR3: TGTGCCAGCAGCCGCCGGCTAGCGGGGTCGTATACGCAGTATTTT. Protein sequence: CASSRRLAGSYTQYF.

The chain employs TRBV5-1 and TRBJ2-7, with 8 bases aligning to TRBD1. This CDR3 has 14 amino acids. Trimming removed 2 bases from V and 3 bases from J; junction bases left unmatched: 4. Germline V gene sequence: CDR1 SGHRS, CDR2 YFSETQ. CDR3 sequence reads: CASSFETGVYEQYF. CDR3 nucleotides: TGCGCCAGCAGCTTTGAGACAGGGGTCTACGAGCAGTACTTC.

The chain is built from TRBV6-5 and TRBJ1-3, with TRBD1 matching over 9 bases. There are 15 residues in the CDR3. Germline V gives CDR1 MNHEY, CDR2 SVGAGI. After removal of 6 bases from V and 0 bases from J, the junction contained 3 bases not matched to a gene. DNA of the CDR3: TGTGCCAGCAGCCCGGGACAGGGCTCTGGAAACACCATATATTTT. Translated, it gives CASSPGQGSGNTIYF.

The chain uses TRBV18 and TRBJ1-4, with D unresolved. The germline V gene encodes CDR1 KGHSH and CDR2 LQKENI. Trimming left V 2 bases short and J 3 bases short, with 10 bases between. The CDR3 consists of 15 residues. The CDR3 region has the DNA TGTGCCAGCTCACCAACGGTTAGGGCTAATGAAAAACTGTTTTTT. Encoded protein: CASSPTVRANEKLFF.

The gene calls are TRBV15 and TRBJ2-2; 9 positions match TRBD1. V gave up 1 base and J gave up 2 bases; unmatched junction bases: 2. The CDR3 covers 16 residues. Germline V gene lookup returns CDR1 LNHNV and CDR2 YYDKDF (reference sequence). CDR3 loop: CATSRAGQGNTGELFF. The CDR3 DNA is TGTGCCACCAGCAGAGCGGGACAGGGAAACACCGGGGAGCTGTTTTTT.

The chain has TRBV9 and TRBJ2-5; 12 bases fit TRBD2. The CDR3 is 17 amino acids. Germline assignment: CDR1 SGDLS and CDR2 YYNGEE. The V segment lost 0 bases and the J segment 9 bases; nucleotides outside the gene matches: 12. The CDR3 region is CASSVGWTSGVNGAQYF. For the CDR3, the DNA is TGTGCCAGCAGCGTAGGTTGGACTAGCGGGGTGAACGGGGCCCAGTACTTC.

This clone was counted a single time. The CDR3 nucleotides are TGTGCCAGCAGCTCGCACGGGACAGGGTTATCGCGCAATCAGCCCCAGCATTTT. It encodes CASSSHGTGLSRNQPQHF. The rearrangement uses TRBV7-8 and TRBJ1-5, with 9 positions matching TRBD1. V gave up 4 bases and J gave up 2 bases; unmatched junction bases: 12. This CDR3 is built from 18 residues. CDR1 and CDR2 (germline): SGHVS, FQNEAQ.

This clone was counted once. The chain joins TRBV6-2 or TRBV6-3 to TRBJ1-1; 10 nucleotides line up with TRBD1. The CDR3 is made up of 18 amino acids. Unmatched junction bases numbered 9, after V lost 2 bases and J lost 0 bases. From germline, CDR1 is MNHEY and CDR2 SVGEGT. The CDR3 spells CASSYESGTGVMNTEAFF. The CDR3 DNA is TGTGCCAGCAGTTACGAGTCTGGGACAGGGGTAATGAACACTGAAGCTTTCTTT.

The gene calls are TRBV5-5 and TRBJ1-2; no firm D call. CDR1 is SGHKS, CDR2 YYEKEE, per germline (reference sequence). The V gene lost 4 bases and the J gene lost 1 base, with 14 bases spanning the gap. This CDR3 region has 15 residues. The CDR3 DNA follows: TGTGCCAGCAGCACCCAGATCACCTTTAACTATGGCTACACCTTC. Residues: CASSTQITFNYGYTF.

V is TRBV28 and J is TRBJ2-1, with 7 bases identical to TRBD1. In germline, CDR1 is MDHEN, CDR2 SYDVKM. This CDR3 has 13 residues. V lost 6 bases to trimming and J lost 9 bases; unmatched junction nucleotides: 8. CDR3 in DNA: TGTGCCAGCAGACCGGACAGGATGGGTGAGCAGTTCTTC. It yields the protein CASRPDRMGEQFF.

The genes are TRBV5-6 and TRBJ1-4; 7 bases map to TRBD1. Germline V gene data show CDR1 as SGHDT and CDR2 as YYEEEE. V shed 4 bases, J shed 8 bases, and the junction held 5 bases outside the gene matches. The CDR3 has 13 residues. The CDR3 sequence: CASSPGTDEKLFF. In DNA form, the CDR3 reads TGTGCCAGCAGCCCCGGGACAGACGAAAAACTGTTTTTT.

Comments on this clone: One end of the junction varies from germline; a read error may be responsible. This chain links TRBV27 with TRBJ1-3; D is ambiguous. Germline values: CDR1 MNHEY, CDR2 SMNVEV (reference sequence). The length of the CDR3 is 10 residues. The CDR3 DNA reads TGTGCCACCAGTCCGAACACCATATATTTT. Its translation: CATSPNTIYF.

The chain recombines TRBV7-2 with TRBJ2-7; unclear D gene. The CDR3 consists of 12 residues. Trimming removed 6 bases from V and 0 bases from J, with 6 bases in between. Germline values: CDR1 SGHTA, CDR2 FQGNSA. The DNA of the CDR3 is TGTGCCAGCAGTACCCACTCCTACGAGCAGTACTTC. Protein sequence: CASSTHSYEQYF.

CDR3 coding DNA: TGTGCCTGGGGGACAGGGGTTGTTGAAAAACTGTTTTTT. Protein: CAWGTGVVEKLFF. The gene calls are TRBV30 and TRBJ1-4; 10 nucleotides align to TRBD1. The V and J ends lost 5 bases and 7 bases, in that order; junction bases with no gene match: 4. The CDR3 runs to 13 residues. Germline lookup yields CDR1 GTSNPN and CDR2 SVGIG (reference sequence).

With respect to this clone: Other nucleotide sequences from this sample produce the same CDR3. In DNA, the CDR3 is TGTGCCAGTAGTCGGGACAGGGGTGGCAATCAGCCCCAGCATTTT. Protein product: CASSRDRGGNQPQHF. The chain combines TRBV19 with TRBJ1-5; 10 bases fit TRBD1. With 5 bases clipped from V and 2 bases from J, the junction kept 3 bases outside the gene matches. CDR1 and CDR2 from the germline V gene are LNHDA and SQIVND (reference sequence). The CDR3 length is 15 residues.

This chain uses TRBV5-4 with TRBJ1-4; TRBD1 might be the D (6 bases). Trimming pared 2 bases from V and 6 bases from J, leaving 14 bases between. CDR1 and CDR2 from the germline V gene are SGHNT and YYREEE (reference sequence). The CDR3 covers 15 residues. In DNA form, the CDR3 reads TGTGCCAGCAGCTTTTCAGGGGTCGGTGATGAAAAACTGTTTTTT. Translating gives CASSFSGVGDEKLFF.

The chain carries TRBV29-1 and TRBJ1-1, with D perhaps TRBD1 (5 bases). This CDR3 is 12 amino acids long. CDR1 SQVTM and CDR2 ANQGSEA come from the germline V gene. V gave up 6 bases and J gave up 0 bases, with 8 bases separating them. The CDR3 region is CSVLTVNTEAFF. CDR3 DNA: TGCAGCGTCTTGACAGTGAACACTGAAGCTTTCTTT. Full variable domain (remainder filled in from reference TRBV29-1 and TRBJ1-1): SAVISQKPSRDICQRGTSLTIQCQVDSQVTMMFWYRQQPGQSLTLIATANQGSEATYESGFVIDKFPISRPNLTFSTLTVSNMSPEDSSIYLCSVLTVNTEAFFGQGTRLTVV.

In DNA, the CDR3 is TGTGCCAGCAGCCTCGGGGGCGCGGATACGCAGTATTTT. Protein product: CASSLGGADTQYF. The J gene is TRBJ2-3, the V gene TRBV11-2; D possibly uses TRBD1 or TRBD2 (6 bases each). The germline gives CDR1 SGHAT, CDR2 FQNNGV. V was pared by 5 bases and J by 6 bases, with 12 bases between. CDR3 length equals 13 residues.

The chain employs TRBV19 and TRBJ1-1; D remains unclear. V lost 5 bases to trimming and J lost 5 bases, with 15 bases between them. The CDR3 has 14 residues. Germline values: CDR1 LNHDA, CDR2 SQIVND (reference sequence). This chain's CDR3 is CASSFLLGGTEAFF. The DNA for the CDR3 is TGTGCCAGTAGTTTCCTCCTCGGAGGGACTGAAGCTTTCTTT.

The rearrangement joins TRBV5-5 to TRBJ2-3; TRBD2 is a possible D gene (5 bases). The length of the CDR3 is 18 residues. The V end was cut by 2 bases, the J end by 0 bases, with 19 bases between. Looked up from germline, CDR1 is SGHKS and CDR2 is YYEKEE (reference sequence). The CDR3 DNA is TGTGCCAGCAGCTTCTACCTCTCTCGGACGGGAAGCACAGATACGCAGTATTTT. It translates to CASSFYLSRTGSTDTQYF.

The chain has TRBV24-1 and TRBJ2-5; D call uncertain. V shed 3 bases and J shed 5 bases, with 9 bases lying between them. The germline CDR1 and CDR2 sequences are KGHDR and SFDVKD. The CDR3 length is 13 residues. CDR3 coding DNA: TGTGCCACCAGTGATCCGACGGTGGAGACCCAGTACTTC. Translation: CATSDPTVETQYF.